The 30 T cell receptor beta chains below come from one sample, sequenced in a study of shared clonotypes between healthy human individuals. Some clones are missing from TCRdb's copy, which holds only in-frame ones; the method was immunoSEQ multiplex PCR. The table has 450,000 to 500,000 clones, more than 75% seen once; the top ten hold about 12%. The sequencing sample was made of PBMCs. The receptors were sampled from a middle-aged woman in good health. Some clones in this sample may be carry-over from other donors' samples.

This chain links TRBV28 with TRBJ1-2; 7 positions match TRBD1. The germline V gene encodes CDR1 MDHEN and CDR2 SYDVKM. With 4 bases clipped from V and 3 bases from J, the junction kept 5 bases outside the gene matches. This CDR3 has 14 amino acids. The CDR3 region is CASSSTGYDYGYTF. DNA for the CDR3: TGTGCCAGCAGTTCGACAGGGTATGACTATGGCTACACCTTC.

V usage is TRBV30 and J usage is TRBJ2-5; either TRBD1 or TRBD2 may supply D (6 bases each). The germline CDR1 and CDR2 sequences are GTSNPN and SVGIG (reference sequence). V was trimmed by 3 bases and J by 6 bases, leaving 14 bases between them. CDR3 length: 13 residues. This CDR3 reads CAWRTPGAKTQYF. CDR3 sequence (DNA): TGTGCCTGGAGAACCCCGGGGGCTAAGACCCAGTACTTC. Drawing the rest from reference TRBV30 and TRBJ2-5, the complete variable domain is SQTIHQWPATLVQPVGSPLSLECTVEGTSNPNLYWYRQAAGRGLQLLFYSVGIGQISSEVPQNLSASRPQDRQFILSSKKLLLSDSGFYLCAWRTPGAKTQYFGPGTRLLVL.

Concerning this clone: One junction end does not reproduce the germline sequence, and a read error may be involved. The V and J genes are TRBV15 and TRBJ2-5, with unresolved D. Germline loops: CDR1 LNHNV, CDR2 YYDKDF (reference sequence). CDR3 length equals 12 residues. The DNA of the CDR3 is TGTGCCACCAGCAGAGATGTGGGTGCCCATCACTTC. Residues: CATSRDVGAHHF.

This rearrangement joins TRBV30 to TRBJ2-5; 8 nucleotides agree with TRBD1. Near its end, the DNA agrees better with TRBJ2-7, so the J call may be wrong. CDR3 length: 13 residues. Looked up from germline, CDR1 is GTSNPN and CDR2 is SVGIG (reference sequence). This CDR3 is CASNRGSSYEQYF. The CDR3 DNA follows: TGTGCCTCCAACAGGGGGAGCTCCTACGAGCAGTACTTC.

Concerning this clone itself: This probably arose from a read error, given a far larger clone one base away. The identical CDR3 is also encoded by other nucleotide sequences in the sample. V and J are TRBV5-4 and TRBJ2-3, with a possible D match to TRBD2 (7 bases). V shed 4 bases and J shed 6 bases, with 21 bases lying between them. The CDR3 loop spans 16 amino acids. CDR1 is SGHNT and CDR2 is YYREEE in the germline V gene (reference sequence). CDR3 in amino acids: CASSLGGGSRTDTQYF. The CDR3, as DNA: TGTGCCAGCAGCCTGGGGGGCGGGAGTAGGACGGATACGCAGTATTTT.

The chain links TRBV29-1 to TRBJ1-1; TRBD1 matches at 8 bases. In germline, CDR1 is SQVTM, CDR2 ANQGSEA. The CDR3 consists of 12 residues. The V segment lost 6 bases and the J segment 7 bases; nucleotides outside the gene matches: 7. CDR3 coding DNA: TGCAGCGTCACCTCGGACAGGGTTGAAGCTTTCTTT. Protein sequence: CSVTSDRVEAFF.

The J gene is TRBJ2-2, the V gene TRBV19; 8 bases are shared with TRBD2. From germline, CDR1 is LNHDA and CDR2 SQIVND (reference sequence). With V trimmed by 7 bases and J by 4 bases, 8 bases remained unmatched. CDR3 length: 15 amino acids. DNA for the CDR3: TGTGCCAGTACCTCTCAAGCGGGAGTCACCGGGGAGCTGTTTTTT. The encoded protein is CASTSQAGVTGELFF.

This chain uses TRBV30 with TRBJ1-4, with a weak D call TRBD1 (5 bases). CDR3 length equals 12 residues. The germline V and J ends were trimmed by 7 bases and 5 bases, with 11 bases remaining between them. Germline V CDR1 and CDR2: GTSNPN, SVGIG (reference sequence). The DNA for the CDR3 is TGTGCCTTGGGGGGTTCGAATGAAAAACTGTTTTTT. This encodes CALGGSNEKLFF.

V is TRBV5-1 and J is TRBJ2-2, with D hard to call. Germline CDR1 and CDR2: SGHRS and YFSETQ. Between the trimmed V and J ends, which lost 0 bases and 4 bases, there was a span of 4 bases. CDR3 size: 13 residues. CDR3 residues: CASSLEGTGELFF. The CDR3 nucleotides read TGCGCCAGCAGCTTGGAGGGCACCGGGGAGCTGTTTTTT. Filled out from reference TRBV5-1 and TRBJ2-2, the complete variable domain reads KAGVTQTPRYLIKTRGQQVTLSCSPISGHRSVSWYQQTPGQGLQFLFEYFSETQRNKGNFPGRFSGRQFSNSRSEMNVSTLELGDSALYLCASSLEGTGELFFGEGSRLTVL.

Written as DNA, the CDR3 is TGTGCCAGCAGCGTAGTAGCGGGAGTGAACACCGGGGAGCTGTTTTTT. Its translation is CASSVVAGVNTGELFF. The genes are TRBV9 and TRBJ2-2, with 9 bases aligning to TRBD2. CDR3 size: 16 residues. Germline lookup yields CDR1 SGDLS and CDR2 YYNGEE. V shed 0 bases, J shed 1 base, and the junction held 1 base outside the gene matches.

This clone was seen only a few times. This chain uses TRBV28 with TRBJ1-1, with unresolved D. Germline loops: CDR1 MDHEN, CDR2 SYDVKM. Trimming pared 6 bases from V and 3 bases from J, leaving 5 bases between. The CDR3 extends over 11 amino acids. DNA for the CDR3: TGTGCCAGCAGACTGGACACTGAAGCTTTCTTT. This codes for CASRLDTEAFF.

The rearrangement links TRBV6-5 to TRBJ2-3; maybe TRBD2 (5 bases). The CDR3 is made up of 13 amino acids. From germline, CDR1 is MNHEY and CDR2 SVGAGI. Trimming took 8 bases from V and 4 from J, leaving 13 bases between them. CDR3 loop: CASLASHSDTQYF. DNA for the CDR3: TGTGCCAGCTTGGCTAGCCATTCAGATACGCAGTATTTT.

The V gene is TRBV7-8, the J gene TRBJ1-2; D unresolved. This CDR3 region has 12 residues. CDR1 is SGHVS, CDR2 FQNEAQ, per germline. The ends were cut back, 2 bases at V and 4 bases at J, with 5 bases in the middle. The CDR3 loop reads CASSLSSYGYTF. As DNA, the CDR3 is TGTGCCAGCAGCTTATCATCCTATGGCTACACCTTC.

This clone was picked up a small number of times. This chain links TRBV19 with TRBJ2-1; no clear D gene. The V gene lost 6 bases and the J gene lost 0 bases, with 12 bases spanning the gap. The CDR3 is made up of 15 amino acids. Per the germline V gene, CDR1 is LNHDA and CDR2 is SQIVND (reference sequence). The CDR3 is CASSDPGSSYNEQFF. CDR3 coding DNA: TGTGCCAGTAGCGACCCGGGCAGCTCCTACAATGAGCAGTTCTTC.

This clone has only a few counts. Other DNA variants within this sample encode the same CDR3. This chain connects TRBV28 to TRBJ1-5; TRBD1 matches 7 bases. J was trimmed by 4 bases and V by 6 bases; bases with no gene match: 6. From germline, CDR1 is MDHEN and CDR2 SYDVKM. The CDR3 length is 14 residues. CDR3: CASRNRGSNQPQHF. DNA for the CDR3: TGTGCCAGCAGGAACAGGGGATCGAATCAGCCCCAGCATTTT.

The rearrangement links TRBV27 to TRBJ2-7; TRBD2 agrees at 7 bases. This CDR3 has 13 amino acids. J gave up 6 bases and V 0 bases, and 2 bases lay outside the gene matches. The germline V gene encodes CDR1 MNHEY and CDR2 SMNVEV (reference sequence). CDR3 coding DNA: TGTGCCAGCAGTTTATCTCCTAGCGGCGAGCAGTACTTC. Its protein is CASSLSPSGEQYF.

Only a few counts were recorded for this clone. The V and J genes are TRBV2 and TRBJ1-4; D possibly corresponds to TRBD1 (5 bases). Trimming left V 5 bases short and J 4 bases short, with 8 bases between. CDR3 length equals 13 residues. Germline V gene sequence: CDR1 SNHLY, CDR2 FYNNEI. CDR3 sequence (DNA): TGTGCCAGCAGTAGGGGCCTTAATGAAAAACTGTTTTTT. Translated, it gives CASSRGLNEKLFF. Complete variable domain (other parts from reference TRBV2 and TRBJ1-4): EPEVTQTPSHQVTQMGQEVILRCVPISNHLYFYWYRQILGQKVEFLVSFYNNEISEKSEIFDDQFSVERPDGSNFTLKIRSTKLEDSAMYFCASSRGLNEKLFFGSGTQLSVL.

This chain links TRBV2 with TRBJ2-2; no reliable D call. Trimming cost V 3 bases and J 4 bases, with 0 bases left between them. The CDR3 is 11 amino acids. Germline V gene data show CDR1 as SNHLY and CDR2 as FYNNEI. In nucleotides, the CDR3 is TGTGCCAGCAGTGACACCGGGGAGCTGTTTTTT. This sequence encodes CASSDTGELFF.

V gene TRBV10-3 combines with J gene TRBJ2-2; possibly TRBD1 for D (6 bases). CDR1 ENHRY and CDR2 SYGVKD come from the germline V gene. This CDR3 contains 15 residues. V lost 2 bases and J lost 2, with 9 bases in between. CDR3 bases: TGTGCCATCAGTGAGCAGGGGCCCAACACCGGGGAGCTGTTTTTT. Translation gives CAISEQGPNTGELFF.

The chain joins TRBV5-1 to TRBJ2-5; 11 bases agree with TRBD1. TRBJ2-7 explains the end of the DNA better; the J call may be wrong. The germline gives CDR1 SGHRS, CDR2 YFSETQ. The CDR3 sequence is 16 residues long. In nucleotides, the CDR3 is TGCGCCAGCAGCGCGTTACGGACAGGGGGCGGGAACGAGCAGTACTTC. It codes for CASSALRTGGGNEQYF.

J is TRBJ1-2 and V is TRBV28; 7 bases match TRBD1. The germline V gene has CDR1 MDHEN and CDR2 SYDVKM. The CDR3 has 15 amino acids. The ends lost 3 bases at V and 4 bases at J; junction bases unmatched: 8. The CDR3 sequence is CASSFHLTGAYGYTF. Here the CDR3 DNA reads TGTGCCAGCAGTTTTCACCTAACAGGGGCCTATGGCTACACCTTC.

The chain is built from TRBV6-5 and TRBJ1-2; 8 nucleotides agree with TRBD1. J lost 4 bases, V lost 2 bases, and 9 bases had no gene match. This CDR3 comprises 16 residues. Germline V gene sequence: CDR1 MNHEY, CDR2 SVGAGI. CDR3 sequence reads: CASSYTLSGTGYGYTF. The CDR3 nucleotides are TGTGCCAGCAGTTACACCCTGTCCGGGACAGGCTATGGCTACACCTTC.

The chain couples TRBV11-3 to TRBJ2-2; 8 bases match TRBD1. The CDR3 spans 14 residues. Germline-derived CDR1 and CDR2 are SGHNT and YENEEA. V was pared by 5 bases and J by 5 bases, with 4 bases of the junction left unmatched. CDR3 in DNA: TGTGCCAGCAGCCCACAGGGGGGAACCGGGGAGCTGTTTTTT. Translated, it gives CASSPQGGTGELFF.

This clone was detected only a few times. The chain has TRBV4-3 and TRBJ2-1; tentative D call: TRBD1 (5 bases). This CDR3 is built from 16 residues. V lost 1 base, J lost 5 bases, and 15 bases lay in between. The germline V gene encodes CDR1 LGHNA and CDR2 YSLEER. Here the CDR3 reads CASSQGNRWEDNEQFF. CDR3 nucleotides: TGCGCCAGCAGCCAAGGGAACAGGTGGGAAGACAATGAGCAGTTCTTC.

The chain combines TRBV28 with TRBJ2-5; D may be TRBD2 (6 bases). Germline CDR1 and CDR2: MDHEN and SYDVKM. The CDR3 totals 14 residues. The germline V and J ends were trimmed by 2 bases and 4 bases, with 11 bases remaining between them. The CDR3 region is CASSLVAGRETQYF. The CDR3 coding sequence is TGTGCCAGCAGTTTAGTGGCGGGGAGAGAGACCCAGTACTTC.

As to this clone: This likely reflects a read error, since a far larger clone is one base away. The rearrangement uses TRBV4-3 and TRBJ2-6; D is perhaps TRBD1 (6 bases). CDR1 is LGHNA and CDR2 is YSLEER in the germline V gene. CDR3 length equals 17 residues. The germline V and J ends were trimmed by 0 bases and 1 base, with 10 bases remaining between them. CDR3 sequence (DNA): TGCGCCAGCAGCCAAGATCCAGGGGCTTCTGGGGCCAACGTCCTGACTTTC. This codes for CASSQDPGASGANVLTF.

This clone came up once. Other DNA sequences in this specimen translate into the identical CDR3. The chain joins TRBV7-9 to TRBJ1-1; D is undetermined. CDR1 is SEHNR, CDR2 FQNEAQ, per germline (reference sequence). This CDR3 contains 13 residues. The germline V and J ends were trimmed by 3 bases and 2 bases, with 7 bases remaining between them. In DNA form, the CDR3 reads TGTGCCAGCAGCTTTTATGCCAACACTGAAGCTTTCTTT. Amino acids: CASSFYANTEAFF. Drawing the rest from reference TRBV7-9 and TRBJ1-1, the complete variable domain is DTGVSQNPRHKITKRGQNVTFRCDPISEHNRLYWYRQTLGQGPEFLTYFQNEAQLEKSRLLSDRFSAERPKGSFSTLEIQRTEQGDSAMYLCASSFYANTEAFFGQGTRLTVV.

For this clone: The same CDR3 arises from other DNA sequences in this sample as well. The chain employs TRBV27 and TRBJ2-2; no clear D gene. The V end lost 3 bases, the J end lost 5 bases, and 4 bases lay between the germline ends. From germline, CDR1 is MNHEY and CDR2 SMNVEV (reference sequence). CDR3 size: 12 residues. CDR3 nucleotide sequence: TGTGCCAGCAGTTTTTCAACCGGGGAGCTGTTTTTT. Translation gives CASSFSTGELFF.

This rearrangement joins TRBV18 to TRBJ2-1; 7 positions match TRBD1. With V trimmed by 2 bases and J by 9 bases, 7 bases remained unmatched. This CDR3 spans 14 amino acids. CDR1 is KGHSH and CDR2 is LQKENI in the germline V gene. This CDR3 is CASSPIQGSTEQFF. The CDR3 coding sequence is TGTGCCAGCTCACCAATACAGGGGAGCACTGAGCAGTTCTTC.

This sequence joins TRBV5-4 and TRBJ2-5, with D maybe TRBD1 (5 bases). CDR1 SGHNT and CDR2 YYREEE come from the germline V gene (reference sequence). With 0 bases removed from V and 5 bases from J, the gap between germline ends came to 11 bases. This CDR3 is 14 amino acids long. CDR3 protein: CASSLGGRDETQYF. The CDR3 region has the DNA TGTGCCAGCAGCTTGGGGGGCAGGGATGAGACCCAGTACTTC.